This TCR beta chain came from a study of T-cell memory formation after mild COVID-19. 5'RACE primed at constant segments yielded TCR alpha and TCR beta cDNA libraries bearing sample barcodes and UMIs. TCRdb passed the 5' RACE reads through MiXCR, listing each CDR3 protein once. The table lists 40,000 to 45,000 distinct CDR3 sequences, about 7.3% of them singletons. The V end lost 0 bases, the J end lost 9 bases, and 6 bases lay between the germline ends. The CDR3 is 12 residues long. CDR1 is LGHNA, CDR2 YSLEER, per germline. This clonotype came up many times. The chain recombines TRBV4-3 with TRBJ2-1; D ambiguous. Sample: PBMCs or a T cell subset sorted from them (not recorded which). This TCR came from a man aged 18 to 35 who had mild COVID-19 (a few samples of this study predate the infection). Cell type and time point are not known. CDR3 in amino acids: CASSQDLTEQFF. The CDR3 DNA sequence: TGCGCCAGCAGCCAAGATTTGACTGAGCAGTTCTTC.